One T cell receptor beta chain is described in this entry. The CDR3 length is 15 residues. Germline CDR1 reads MGHDK; CDR2 reads SYGVNS. The V and J ends lost 3 bases and 2 bases respectively, with 12 bases between them. In TCRdb, the RT-PCR reads were re-called with MiXCR into one record per CDR3 protein. The sample lists about 570,000 distinct CDR3 sequences, 11% occurring once. The sample originates from a study of response to subunit inactivated influenza vaccine. This sample also appeared in a second study, on T cells expressing NK-cell markers. That paper adds: Researchers built TCR beta cDNA using 5'RACE template switching with UMIs. Obtained from sorted CD3+CD56+NKG2C+, CD3+CD56+NKG2C- and CD3+CD56-NKG2C+ T cells were the TCR beta repertoires. Certain NKG2C+ T cell clones were expanded, and their HCMV specificity remained unclear.

The input for sequencing was PBMCs from blood, taken on the day of vaccination. The TCR was taken from a man in his fifties or sixties who received an inactivated influenza vaccine. This chain links TRBV25-1 with TRBJ2-3; D perhaps matches TRBD2 (5 bases). In nucleotides, the CDR3 is TGTGCCAGCAGTGAGGCGAGGGCCTTCACAGATACGCAGTATTTT. Protein product: CASSEARAFTDTQYF.